The subject of this entry is one T cell receptor beta chain. Its antigen has not been determined. No much larger clonotype is one base removed from it; base qualities were not supplied. The immunoSEQ Assay, a bias-controlled multiplex PCR, was used to amplify TCRbeta CDR3 regions from genomic DNA. From the authors' description of their analysis: Within the assay, amplification of reference gene primers was used to estimate how many nucleated cells each sample contained. To quantify the absolute abundance of each unique TCRbeta CDR3 rearrangement, sequence reads were collapsed and filtered. For each sample, productive Simpson clonality was calculated as the square root of Simpson's diversity index over productive rearrangements. This immuneACCESS table, as held by TCRdb, lists in-frame sequences with V and J called but not all clones. Of the missing ones, under half trace to an unresolved V gene in checked studies; the others have no known cause. That table furnishes V, J and clone size, whereas the DNA furnished D and trimming. This sample has about 480,000 clones in its table, and roughly 90% of those were observed once. Jointly, the top ten make up 1.5% to 2% of the sample.

Participants in the prospective study were aged roughly 18 to 89 years, lived in about two dozen United States geographic areas, and enrolled through a virtual design. Cohort assignment in the prospective study relied on participant-reported clinical history from a screening survey and a study questionnaire. For ImmuneRACE Cohort 3, a participant was defined as recovered based on two consecutive negative NP/OP PCR tests, clearance by a healthcare professional, or resolution of symptoms. Mobile phlebotomists in the prospective study collected whole blood, serum and a nasopharyngeal or oropharyngeal swab from every participant. Over an approximately two-month period, participants in the prospective study had the option of providing additional blood draws and questionnaires. Before DNA extraction, blood samples from the prospective study were shipped at room temperature or frozen. This sample is part of a study of blood T cell repertoires in COVID-19 (dated by TCRdb to 2019 to 2021). Broadly, across the study: Samples covering the acute and convalescent phases of COVID-19 were provided by collaborators in the United States, Italy and Spain. The material from the prospective study consisted of cDNA or gDNA derived from T cells, B-cell-depleted T cells, or PBMCs. Deeply sampled blood TCRbeta repertoires from subjects exposed to, actively infected with, or recovered from COVID-19 were included in the dataset. The repertoires were released in a freely available public database intended as a resource for research on the immune response to SARS-CoV-2. Samples came from the ongoing ImmuneRACE study (first 160 participants) plus 1,254 subjects from 6 global collaborators. The sample metadata nearly always contained a de-identified subject ID, COVID-19 status, age in years and sex. Where available, HLA class I and class II types were obtained from metadata supplied by the sample provider rather than from assay-based typing.

On the study overall, not on this receptor specifically: The amount of clinical and demographic metadata varied by source and participant and was provided uncurated.

CDR1 and CDR2 are drawn from the germline V gene (reference sequence): SEHNR, FQNEAQ. There are 13 amino acids in the CDR3, from cysteine to phenylalanine inclusive. Just the 39-base CDR3 DNA is kept, in frame starting at base 1. Trimming takes 5 bases from V and 4 bases from J, and the germline ends sit 11 bases apart. Sequencing was done on a sample of PBMCs or T cells enriched from blood (not recorded which). The sequence links TRBV7-9 to TRBJ1-1; the D gene is perhaps TRBD1, from 5 matching bases. This TCR was sampled from a woman in her 40s who had recovered from COVID-19. The DNA sequence is TGTGCCAGCAGCCGGATGGGGCTCACTGAAGCTTTCTTT. The translation is CASSRMGLTEAFF. The entire variable domain, with the stretches around the CDR3 drawn from the reference TRBV7-9 and TRBJ1-1 proteins, is DTGVSQNPRHKITKRGQNVTFRCDPISEHNRLYWYRQTLGQGPEFLTYFQNEAQLEKSRLLSDRFSAERPKGSFSTLEIQRTEQGDSAMYLCASSRMGLTEAFFGQGTRLTVV.